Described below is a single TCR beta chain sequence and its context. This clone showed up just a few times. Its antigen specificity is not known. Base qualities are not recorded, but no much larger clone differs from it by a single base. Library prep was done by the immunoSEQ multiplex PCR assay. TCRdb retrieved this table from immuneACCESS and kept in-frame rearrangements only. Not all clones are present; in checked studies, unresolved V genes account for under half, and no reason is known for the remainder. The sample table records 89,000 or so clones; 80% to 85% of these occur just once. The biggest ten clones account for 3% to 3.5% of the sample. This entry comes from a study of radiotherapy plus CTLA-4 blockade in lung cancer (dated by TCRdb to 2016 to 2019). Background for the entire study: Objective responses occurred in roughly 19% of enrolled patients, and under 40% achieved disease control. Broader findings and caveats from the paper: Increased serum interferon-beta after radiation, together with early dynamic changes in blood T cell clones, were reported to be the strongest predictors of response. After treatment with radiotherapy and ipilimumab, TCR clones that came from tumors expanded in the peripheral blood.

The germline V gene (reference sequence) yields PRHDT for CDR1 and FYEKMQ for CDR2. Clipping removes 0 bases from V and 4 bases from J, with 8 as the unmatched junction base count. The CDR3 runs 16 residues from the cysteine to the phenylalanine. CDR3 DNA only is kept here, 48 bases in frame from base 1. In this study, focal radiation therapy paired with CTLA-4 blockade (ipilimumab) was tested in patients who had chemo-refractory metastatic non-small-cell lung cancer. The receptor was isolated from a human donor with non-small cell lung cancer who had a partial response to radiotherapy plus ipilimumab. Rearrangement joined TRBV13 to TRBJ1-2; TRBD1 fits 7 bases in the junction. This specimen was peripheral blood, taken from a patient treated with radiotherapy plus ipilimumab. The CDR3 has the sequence CASSLGDEGTVYGYTF. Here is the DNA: TGTGCCAGCAGCTTAGGCGATGAAGGGACAGTCTATGGCTACACCTTC.